This TCR beta chain was recovered during a study of human T cells and chemical hapten exposure. Background on the study: Per-sample TCR yield variation was attributed mainly to small pooled library volume differences.

Per germline, CDR1 SNHLY and CDR2 FYNNEI. This CDR3 region has 15 residues. The ends lost 5 bases at V and 5 bases at J; junction bases unmatched: 7. Many counts were recorded for this clonotype. Its antigen is not identified. The time point here: patch test 2, 6 weeks after DPC sensitization. Specified treatment: therapeutic diphenylcyclopropenone sensitization with weekly scalp DPC. Those who donated were patients with alopecia, 18 to 70 years of age, and suitable for DPC. Study-level findings and limits: Significantly more large CDR3 similarity clusters were formed by expanded TCRs than by controls.

Individual cDNA molecules received unique molecular identifiers in the library. TCRdb reprocessed the RACE reads with MiXCR, giving one entry per CDR3 protein. The sample records about 78,000 distinct CDR3 sequences, 7.5% to 9.5% being singletons. Sequenced material: whole blood, taken in connection with sensitization to the hapten diphenylcyclopropenone (DPC). This TCR was sampled from a woman in her 50s with alopecia areata. Some clones in this sample may be carry-over from other donors' samples. The chain employs TRBV2 and TRBJ1-5; 9 bases match TRBD1. The CDR3 protein is CASSLTGGGDQPQHF. The CDR3 nucleotides are TGTGCCAGCAGTCTAACAGGGGGCGGAGATCAGCCCCAGCATTTT.